The 30 T cell receptor beta chains below come from one sample, sequenced in a study of control samples from healthy donors and cancer patients. Generated by immunoSEQ multiplex PCR, the TCRdb table keeps only in-frame clones and is missing some. The sample consists of about 120,000 clones, approximately 87% of them appearing once. The specimen was blood. Receptors originate from a man between 60 and 75 years old in good health.

The chain is built from TRBV27 and TRBJ1-5; weak D call: TRBD1 (6 bases). Germline V gene data show CDR1 as MNHEY and CDR2 as SMNVEV (reference sequence). The CDR3 is 15 residues long. V lost 7 bases, J lost 2 bases, and 15 bases lay in between. CDR3 in DNA: TGTGCCAGCATACCGACAGGTTCGGGCAATCAGCCCCAGCATTTT. Residues: CASIPTGSGNQPQHF.

This chain joins TRBV5-5 and TRBJ1-2; D remains ambiguous. Trimming removed 0 bases from V and 2 bases from J, with 8 bases in between. The CDR3 covers 14 residues. Germline V gene lookup returns CDR1 SGHKS and CDR2 YYEKEE (reference sequence). The CDR3 spells CASSLGPTNYGYTF. The CDR3 nucleotides read TGTGCCAGCAGCTTGGGCCCGACGAACTATGGCTACACCTTC.

The rearrangement joins TRBV5-5 to TRBJ1-5; 10 bases agree with TRBD1. Germline V CDR1 and CDR2: SGHKS, YYEKEE (reference sequence). This CDR3 has 16 amino acids. Germline trimming cut 4 bases from V and 3 bases from J; bases unmatched to any gene: 7. Written as DNA, the CDR3 is TGTGCCAGCAGCGCTGGGACAGGGGCTAACAATCAGCCCCAGCATTTT. Translation: CASSAGTGANNQPQHF.

Remarks on this clone: Other DNA sequences from this sample encode an identical CDR3 as well. The rearrangement joins TRBV28 to TRBJ1-5; D may be TRBD1 (6 bases). Germline lookup yields CDR1 MDHEN and CDR2 SYDVKM. V was clipped by 3 bases and J by 4 bases, with 10 bases between them. The CDR3 loop spans 14 amino acids. The CDR3, as DNA: TGTGCCAGCAGTTTCCGGCAGGGGAATCAGCCCCAGCATTTT. Translated, it gives CASSFRQGNQPQHF.

The V and J genes are TRBV24-1 and TRBJ2-2; D is uncertain. The V gene's germline CDR1 is KGHDR and CDR2 SFDVKD. V was shortened by 6 bases and J by 6 bases, with 7 bases between the two germline ends. The CDR3 runs 12 residues. The CDR3 loop is CATSLGPGELFF. The CDR3 bases are TGTGCCACCAGTCTGGGCCCCGGGGAGCTGTTTTTT.

This chain links TRBV10-2 with TRBJ1-2; 8 bases fit TRBD1. The CDR3 loop spans 14 amino acids. V trimming: 3 bases; J trimming: 8 bases; junction bases outside the gene matches: 8. Germline CDR1 reads WSHSY; CDR2 reads SAAADI. CDR3 nucleotide sequence: TGCGCCAGCAGTGATCTAGACAGGGGAGGAGGCTACACCTTC. Amino acid sequence: CASSDLDRGGGYTF.

This clone was seen only once. V and J are TRBV7-2 and TRBJ1-4, with TRBD1 matching 9 bases. Germline V lookup: CDR1 SGHTA, CDR2 FQGNSA. Trimming at V came to 5 bases and at J to 8 bases, leaving 3 bases not matched to a gene. The CDR3 length is 13 residues. The CDR3 spells CASSRDRDEKLFF. CDR3 coding DNA: TGTGCCAGCAGCCGGGACAGGGACGAAAAACTGTTTTTT.

The chain carries TRBV28 and TRBJ1-5; no firm D call. V lost 4 bases and J 5 bases, leaving 15 bases between the germline ends. The CDR3 totals 15 residues. In germline, CDR1 is MDHEN, CDR2 SYDVKM. Here the CDR3 DNA reads TGTGCCAGCAGTTCGTTGGGGTCCACTTATCAGCCCCAGCATTTT. This codes for CASSSLGSTYQPQHF.

The chain couples TRBV2 to TRBJ1-5, with 7 positions matching TRBD1. The ends lost 1 base at V and 6 bases at J; junction bases unmatched: 6. Germline V gene data show CDR1 as SNHLY and CDR2 as FYNNEI. The CDR3 is 15 amino acids. The CDR3 DNA reads as TGTGCCAGCAGTGAAGGTTTACAGGGGACTCAGCCCCAGCATTTT. It is translated as CASSEGLQGTQPQHF.

The J gene is TRBJ1-1, the V gene TRBV4-1; D unresolved. V lost 0 bases and J 0 bases, leaving 11 bases between the germline ends. Looked up from germline, CDR1 is MGHRA and CDR2 is YSYEKL. The CDR3 sequence is 16 residues long. The CDR3 region has the DNA TGCGCCAGCAGCCAAGATTTTTCCGGCATGAACACTGAAGCTTTCTTT. It translates to CASSQDFSGMNTEAFF.

This chain uses TRBV13 with TRBJ1-4; possibly TRBD1 for D (6 bases). Germline loops: CDR1 PRHDT, CDR2 FYEKMQ (reference sequence). Trimming took off 0 bases at V and 5 bases at J, with 7 bases between the two ends. This CDR3 comprises 14 residues. In nucleotides, the CDR3 is TGTGCCAGCAGCTTAGGACAGGGCAATGAAAAACTGTTTTTT. Protein: CASSLGQGNEKLFF.

The genes are TRBV29-1 and TRBJ1-2, with 10 bases lining up with TRBD1. The CDR3 consists of 12 residues. CDR1 is SQVTM and CDR2 is ANQGSEA in the germline V gene. V was pared by 7 bases and J by 4 bases, with 3 bases of the junction left unmatched. In DNA, the CDR3 is TGCAGCGCCCGGACAGGGGGCTATGGCTACACCTTC. Protein product: CSARTGGYGYTF.

V gene TRBV28 combines with J gene TRBJ1-2, with 11 bases fitting TRBD1. Trimming cost V 5 bases and J 5 bases; bases outside gene matches: 4. The CDR3 is made up of 14 amino acids. Germline V gene data show CDR1 as MDHEN and CDR2 as SYDVKM. The CDR3 reads CASSTGQGAYGYTF. The DNA for the CDR3 is TGTGCCAGCAGTACTGGACAGGGGGCTTATGGCTACACCTTC.

The J gene is TRBJ1-4, the V gene TRBV7-6; possibly TRBD1 for D (5 bases). The germline V and J ends were trimmed by 5 bases and 5 bases, with 15 bases remaining between them. Germline CDR1 SGHVS, CDR2 FNYEAQ. This CDR3 is built from 15 residues. The CDR3 is CASSRPGMGNEKLFF. Written as DNA, the CDR3 is TGTGCCAGCAGCAGACCAGGGATGGGAAATGAAAAACTGTTTTTT.

The rearrangement uses TRBV6-5 and TRBJ2-1, with D hard to call. Looked up from germline, CDR1 is MNHEY and CDR2 is SVGAGI. Trimming took 5 bases from V and 3 from J, leaving 11 bases between them. The CDR3 has 14 residues. The CDR3 sequence is CASSRPTVYNEQFF. The DNA of the CDR3 is TGTGCCAGCAGTAGACCGACGGTCTACAATGAGCAGTTCTTC.

The genes are TRBV15 and TRBJ1-5; D gene uncertain. Trimming left V 6 bases short and J 0 bases short, with 9 bases between. The CDR3 covers 14 residues. Germline V gene lookup returns CDR1 LNHNV and CDR2 YYDKDF (reference sequence). In nucleotides, the CDR3 is TGTGCCACCAGTGTCCACCGTAGCAATCAGCCCCAGCATTTT. As protein: CATSVHRSNQPQHF.

The J gene is TRBJ2-5, the V gene TRBV4-2; 14 bases match TRBD2. Germline-derived CDR1 and CDR2 are LGHNA and YNFKEQ. Trimming at V came to 1 base and at J to 4 bases, leaving 2 bases not matched to a gene. The CDR3 extends over 16 amino acids. CDR3 sequence (DNA): TGTGCCAGCAGCCAAGGACTAGCGGGGGGGGTAGAGACCCAGTACTTC. Translated: CASSQGLAGGVETQYF.

This clone has only a few counts. This chain joins TRBV28 and TRBJ1-2; TRBD1 is a possible D gene (5 bases). Germline V gene data show CDR1 as MDHEN and CDR2 as SYDVKM. V shed 5 bases and J shed 5 bases, with 12 bases lying between them. This CDR3 is built from 13 residues. CDR3 bases: TGTGCCAGCAGTGCGCAGGGCAGGTATGGCTACACCTTC. Encoded protein: CASSAQGRYGYTF.

The V gene is TRBV4-1, the J gene TRBJ1-1, with TRBD1 identical over 9 bases. V was pared by 0 bases and J by 1 base, with 9 bases of the junction left unmatched. Germline CDR1 is MGHRA and CDR2 is YSYEKL. The CDR3 covers 18 residues. The CDR3 nucleotides read TGCGCCAGCAGCCAAGATATTAACAGGGGGCTATCGAACACTGAAGCTTTCTTT. This sequence encodes CASSQDINRGLSNTEAFF.

The chain couples TRBV6-1 to TRBJ1-5; 8 bases are shared with TRBD1. Germline CDR1 and CDR2: MNHNS and SASEGT. V shed 6 bases and J 4 bases; nucleotides not matched to a gene: 8. This CDR3 contains 15 residues. CDR3 DNA sequence: TGTGCCAGCAGCTCCGGACAGGGAGGTAATCAGCCCCAGCATTTT. Amino acids: CASSSGQGGNQPQHF.

This clone is a singleton in its sample. This chain connects TRBV3-1 (or the pseudogene TRBV3-2) to TRBJ2-2, with TRBD2 matching over 10 bases. V shed 1 base and J 7 bases; nucleotides not matched to a gene: 3. This CDR3 is built from 15 residues. Germline V gene data show CDR1 as LGHDT and CDR2 as YNNKEL (reference sequence). In DNA form, the CDR3 reads TGTGCCAGCAGCCAAGGGACTAGCGGCTTCGGGGAGCTGTTTTTT. Residues: CASSQGTSGFGELFF.

The CDR3 DNA reads TGTGCCAGCTCACTCGGGACAGCCTCTGGAAACACCATATATTTT. It codes for CASSLGTASGNTIYF. The gene calls are TRBV18 and TRBJ1-3; 7 bases align to TRBD1. V lost 4 bases to trimming and J lost 0 bases; unmatched junction nucleotides: 3. The CDR3 extends over 15 amino acids. Looked up from germline, CDR1 is KGHSH and CDR2 is LQKENI.

The chain joins TRBV6-2 or TRBV6-3 to TRBJ1-2; 9 bases align to TRBD1. The J segment lost 2 bases and the V segment lost 5 bases, leaving 6 bases of the junction unmatched. Germline CDR1 MNHEY, CDR2 SVGEGT. There are 15 residues in the CDR3. The DNA of the CDR3 is TGTGCCAGCAGTACCGGGACAGGGACAAACTATGGCTACACCTTC. This codes for CASSTGTGTNYGYTF.

The chain has TRBV28 and TRBJ2-7; D perhaps matches TRBD1 (6 bases). The germline V gene encodes CDR1 MDHEN and CDR2 SYDVKM. V dropped 3 bases and J dropped 2 bases, with 14 bases sitting between them. This CDR3 is built from 15 residues. The CDR3 loop is CASSFSGTRAYEQYF. The CDR3 coding sequence is TGTGCCAGCAGTTTCAGTGGGACAAGGGCCTACGAGCAGTACTTC.

The DNA of the CDR3 is TGTGCTAGTGGTTTCAAGGATTCCCTCTATGGCTACACCTTC. As protein: CASGFKDSLYGYTF. This chain links TRBV12-5 with TRBJ1-2; D is ambiguous. Germline-derived CDR1 and CDR2 are LGHNT and FRNRAP. V lost 3 bases and J lost 4, with 12 bases in between. CDR3 length: 14 residues. The full variable domain, completed using reference TRBV12-5 and TRBJ1-2, is DARVTQTPRHKVTEMGQEVTMRCQPILGHNTVFWYRQTMMQGLELLAYFRNRAPLDDSGMPKDRFSAEMPDATLATLKIQPSEPRDSAVYFCASGFKDSLYGYTFGSGTRLTVV.

This chain's CDR3 is CASTVGGGNSPLHF. The CDR3 DNA sequence: TGTGCCAGCACGGTTGGGGGCGGAAATTCACCCCTCCACTTT. The chain is built from TRBV25-1 and TRBJ1-6; the D gene is possibly TRBD1 (6 bases). The CDR3 is 14 residues long. V lost 7 bases and J lost 7, with 14 bases in between. Germline values: CDR1 MGHDK, CDR2 SYGVNS. Looking up the rest from reference TRBV25-1 and TRBJ1-6 gives the full variable domain: EADIYQTPRYLVIGTGKKITLECSQTMGHDKMYWYQQDPGMELHLIHYSYGVNSTEKGDLSSESTVSRIRTEHFPLTLESARPSHTSQYLCASTVGGGNSPLHFGNGTRLTVT.

The J gene is TRBJ1-2, the V gene TRBV27; D gene uncertain. Germline values: CDR1 MNHEY, CDR2 SMNVEV (reference sequence). V lost 5 bases to trimming and J lost 5 bases, with 12 bases between them. The CDR3 is 13 amino acids. The CDR3 DNA is TGTGCCAGCAGTCTAGGTTTTGGGTATGGCTACACCTTC. Amino acids: CASSLGFGYGYTF.

There are a few counts of this clone. The chain carries TRBV19 and TRBJ1-4, with D perhaps TRBD1 (5 bases). The CDR3 consists of 14 residues. Trimming took 3 bases from V and 8 from J, leaving 13 bases between them. The germline gives CDR1 LNHDA, CDR2 SQIVND (reference sequence). The CDR3, as DNA: TGTGCCAGTAGTATCCCAGGGTCGATCGAAAAACTGTTTTTT. Translation gives CASSIPGSIEKLFF.

The chain has TRBV19 and TRBJ1-2, with D hard to call. Germline V gives CDR1 LNHDA, CDR2 SQIVND (reference sequence). The ends were cut back, 7 bases at V and 0 bases at J, with 9 bases in the middle. This CDR3 region has 13 residues. This chain's CDR3 is CASTRLPNYGYTF. As DNA, the CDR3 is TGTGCCAGTACAAGGCTCCCTAACTATGGCTACACCTTC. Filled out from reference TRBV19 and TRBJ1-2, the complete variable domain reads DGGITQSPKYLFRKEGQNVTLSCEQNLNHDAMYWYRQDPGQGLRLIYYSQIVNDFQKGDIAEGYSVSREKKESFPLTVTSAQKNPTAFYLCASTRLPNYGYTFGSGTRLTVV.

This clone has just a few counts. V usage is TRBV19 and J usage is TRBJ1-1; no firm D call. This CDR3 contains 11 residues. V was clipped by 5 bases and J by 4 bases, with 5 bases between them. CDR1 LNHDA and CDR2 SQIVND come from the germline V gene (reference sequence). The CDR3 loop is CASSLGTEAFF. CDR3 bases: TGTGCCAGTAGTCTCGGCACTGAAGCTTTCTTT.